The clone carrying this T cell receptor beta chain was seen only a few times. TCRdb re-derived calls from the 5' RACE reads in MiXCR, one entry per CDR3 protein. The table has about 330,000 distinct CDR3 sequences, roughly 12% seen once. This record comes from a study of identical twins. These data were likewise used in another study, on yellow fever vaccine responses in identical twins.

Sample: CD8+ T cells sorted from blood. The TCR sequence derives from a woman in her late teens or twenties in good health.

The CDR3 coding sequence is TGCAGTGCGAAGCGGGAGACCGAGGCTAGCACAGATACGCAGTATTTT. Amino acid sequence: CSAKRETEASTDTQYF. This chain connects TRBV20-1 to TRBJ2-3; 8 bases are shared with TRBD2. V shed 6 bases and J 0 bases; nucleotides not matched to a gene: 11. This CDR3 spans 16 amino acids. From germline, CDR1 is DFQATT and CDR2 SNEGSKA (reference sequence).